The T cell receptor beta chain described here comes from a study of beta chain features in type 1 diabetes. Of the isolated RNA, all was reverse transcribed, and so the sequenced material was expressed TCRB transcripts. The repertoire was sequenced with immunoSEQ multiplex PCR; TCRdb's copy has only in-frame clones and lacks some. The table records a few hundred thousand clones, over 8.5% of them present only once. Details on this clone: Its antigen is as yet unknown.

Isolation of CD4+ naive, central memory, regulatory and stem cell-like memory cells was achieved by sorting via CD45RO/CCR7/CD25/CD127/CD95/CD27. General study findings and limits: Patients and controls would share equally any PCR tilt toward shorter templates. Shortening of TCRB CDR3s, moderate but significant, appeared in all four CD4+ subsets of Type 1 diabetes patients. Patients showed naive, central memory and Treg TCRB repertoires that appeared more similar than those of healthy donors.

This CDR3 is 13 amino acids long. Trimming pared 1 base from V and 5 bases from J, leaving 8 bases between. Germline V gene sequence: CDR1 SGHVS, CDR2 FQNEAQ. V usage is TRBV7-8 and J usage is TRBJ1-1; no clear D. Sequencing was carried out using central memory CD4+ T cells from blood. The source of this sequence is a man aged 25 to 40 with type 1 diabetes. CDR3 in DNA: TGTGCCAGCAGCTTAGTAGAAGGGACTGAAGCTTTCTTT. Residues: CASSLVEGTEAFF.